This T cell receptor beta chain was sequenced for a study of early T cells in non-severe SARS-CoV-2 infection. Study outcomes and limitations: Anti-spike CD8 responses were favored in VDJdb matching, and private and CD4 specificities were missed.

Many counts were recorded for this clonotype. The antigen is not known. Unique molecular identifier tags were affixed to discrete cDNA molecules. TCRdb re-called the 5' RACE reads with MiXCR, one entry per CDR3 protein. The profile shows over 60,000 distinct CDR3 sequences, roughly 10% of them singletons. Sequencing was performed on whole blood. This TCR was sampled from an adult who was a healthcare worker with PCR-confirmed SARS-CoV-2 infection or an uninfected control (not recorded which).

The CDR3 region is CASTFSGNYEQYF. DNA for the CDR3: TGTGCCAGCACTTTTAGCGGAAACTACGAGCAGTACTTC. The rearrangement joins TRBV18 to TRBJ2-7; TRBD2 might be the D (6 bases). The CDR3 has 13 residues. V was trimmed by 8 bases and J by 3 bases, leaving 14 bases between them. Germline CDR1 is KGHSH and CDR2 is LQKENI.